The sequence of this T cell receptor (beta chain) was determined in a study of shared clonotypes between healthy human individuals. Produced via immunoSEQ multiplex PCR; TCRdb's table is partial and in-frame only. The repertoire has 500,000 to 650,000 clones, around three quarters of them found once; the top ten carry approximately 12%. Germline-derived CDR1 and CDR2 are SNHLY and FYNNEI. The CDR3 runs 15 residues. V was cut by 4 bases and J by 6 bases, with 16 bases left in between. The sample was PBMCs. V usage is TRBV2 and J usage is TRBJ2-1; tentative D call: TRBD1 (6 bases). This clonotype originated in a woman between 35 and 50 years old in good health. Some clones in this sample may be carry-over from other donors' samples. The CDR3 DNA is TGTGCCAGCAGTGGGGGACAAGGGAGTCTCAATGAGCAGTTCTTC. It encodes CASSGGQGSLNEQFF. The full variable domain, its missing parts supplied by reference TRBV2 and TRBJ2-1, is EPEVTQTPSHQVTQMGQEVILRCVPISNHLYFYWYRQILGQKVEFLVSFYNNEISEKSEIFDDQFSVERPDGSNFTLKIRSTKLEDSAMYFCASSGGQGSLNEQFFGPGTRLTVL.